The sequence of this T cell receptor beta chain was determined in a study of graft-versus-host responses after intestinal transplantation. V was pared by 2 bases and J by 5 bases, with 16 bases between. CDR3 length: 15 amino acids. The germline CDR1 and CDR2 sequences are LNHDA and SQIVND (reference sequence). Clones were read by immunoSEQ multiplex PCR, and TCRdb kept only the in-frame ones, dropping some. Among 4,500 to 6,500 clones listed, 25% to 30% were seen once. Sequencing used alloreactive CD4+ T cells from a mixed lymphocyte reaction culture, obtained before transplantation. Subset defined: CFSE-low proliferating T cells sorted from approximately 6-day pre-transplant mixed lymphocyte reaction (GvH or HvG direction). The rearrangement links TRBV19 to TRBJ2-7; TRBD1 might be the D (5 bases). This TCR came from a human patient who was an organ donor for intestinal transplantation. CDR3 sequence: CASSIWGRASDEQYF. CDR3 bases: TGTGCCAGTAGTATATGGGGCAGGGCGAGCGACGAGCAGTACTTC.